Detailed here is one T cell receptor (beta chain). Its target is unknown. This sample stems from a study of cytomegalovirus exposure and HLA in healthy donors. The PCR had 60 Vbeta and 13 Jbeta primers. Assay used: immunoSEQ multiplex PCR; TCRdb lists only in-frame clones, some missing. This sample has approximately 190,000 clones, with more than 65% found just once. Study-wide results and caveats: A few chains linked to CMV were shown in vitro to be specific for CMV antigens. In an earlier analysis, productive rearrangement rates for most beta V segments clustered near 87% or 30%. With further analysis later on, most CMV-associated TCR beta chains appeared HLA-restricted.

The CDR3 loop spans 15 amino acids. From germline, CDR1 is WNHNN and CDR2 SYGVQD (reference sequence). The sequencing sample was made of PBMCs. The V and J genes are TRBV10-1 and TRBJ2-5; a possible D gene is TRBD2 (5 bases). The end of the DNA aligns better with TRBJ2-7, so the J call may be wrong. The receptor was derived from a woman in her 30s in good health and CMV-seropositive. This CDR3 reads CASKPVGVLSYEQYF. CDR3 nucleotide sequence: TGCGCCAGCAAACCAGTCGGGGTCCTCTCCTACGAGCAGTACTTC.